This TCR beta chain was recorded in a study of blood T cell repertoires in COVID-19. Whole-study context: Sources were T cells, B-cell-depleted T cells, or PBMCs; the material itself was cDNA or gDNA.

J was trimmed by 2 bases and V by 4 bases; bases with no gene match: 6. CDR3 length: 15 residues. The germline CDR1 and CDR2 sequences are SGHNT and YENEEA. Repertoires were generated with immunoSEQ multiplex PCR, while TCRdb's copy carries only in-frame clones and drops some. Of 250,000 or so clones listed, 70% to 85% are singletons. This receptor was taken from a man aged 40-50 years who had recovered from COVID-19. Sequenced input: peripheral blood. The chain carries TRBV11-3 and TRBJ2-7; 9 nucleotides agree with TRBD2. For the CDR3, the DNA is TGTGCCAGCAGCTCGGGACTAGCTCGTCCCTACGAGCAGTACTTC. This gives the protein CASSSGLARPYEQYF.